This TCR beta chain was sequenced in a study of OX40 agonist ivuxolimab in advanced cancers. Study-level information: Those enrolled were 70% to 85% male, with a mean age of around 55 years and ages from about 20 to 79.

In this sample, this clone turned up a few times. Clones were sequenced by immunoSEQ multiplex PCR, and TCRdb holds only the in-frame ones, with some missing. Of 40,000 to 60,000 clones in the sample, more than 80% were seen once. This CDR3 comprises 14 residues. Trimming took off 0 bases at V and 6 bases at J, with 14 bases between the two ends. The germline gives CDR1 GTSNPN, CDR2 SVGIG (reference sequence). This specimen was CD4+ or CD8+ T cells sorted from blood, taken in a trial of the OX40 agonist ivuxolimab. This rearrangement joins TRBV30 to TRBJ1-2, with unresolved D. The receptor comes from an adult with an advanced solid tumor such as melanoma, head and neck, liver or kidney cancer. The CDR3, as DNA: TGTGCCTGGAGTGTACGTGGAGGATCCAATGGCTACACCTTC. This translates into CAWSVRGGSNGYTF.